Detailed here is one TCR beta chain. Its cognate antigen is unknown. Sequencing was performed with immunoSEQ multiplex PCR; in TCRdb, only in-frame clones are kept and a portion is missing. The profile covers roughly 150,000 clones, with about 91% appearing a single time and around 2.3% taken by the ten largest. This sample was taken from a study of T cell responses to AZD1222 COVID-19 vaccine. At the level of the study: Investigators merged groups given second doses at roughly 4 or roughly 12 weeks. Study outcomes and limitations: Only a handful of individuals given AZD1222 were seropositive at baseline. Repertoire sampling was restricted to post-peak T cell response timepoints. Possibly, clonal diversity was underestimated; donors were largely white British and included more females.

The CDR3 is 16 amino acids. V was clipped by 4 bases and J by 1 base; unmatched bases: 3. Germline V CDR1 and CDR2: SGHAT, FQDESV (reference sequence). The gene calls are TRBV11-1 and TRBJ2-5; the match to TRBD2 covers 13 bases. The TCR comes from an adult in good health. The input for sequencing was peripheral blood, taken on day 0 of AZD1222 vaccination. The CDR3 spells CASSYGTSGTQETQYF. In DNA, the CDR3 is TGTGCCAGCAGCTACGGGACTAGCGGGACCCAAGAGACCCAGTACTTC.